These 18 T cell receptor beta chains were sequenced from one sample in a study of blood T cell repertoires in COVID-19. Repertoires were generated with immunoSEQ multiplex PCR, while TCRdb's copy carries only in-frame clones and drops some. The sample carries about 15,000 clones, 86% recorded once. The sample taken for sequencing was peripheral blood. The receptors were gathered from a man aged 60 to 69 with acute or convalescent COVID-19.

V is TRBV28 and J is TRBJ1-4, with D possibly being TRBD1 (6 bases). Between the trimmed V and J ends, which lost 6 bases and 2 bases, there was a span of 13 bases. This CDR3 contains 15 residues. CDR1 MDHEN and CDR2 SYDVKM come from the germline V gene. DNA of the CDR3: TGTGCCAGCAGCCTAAATAGGGGGACTAATGAAAAACTGTTTTTT. It specifies CASSLNRGTNEKLFF.

The genes are TRBV10-3 and TRBJ1-3; no clear D. Trimming stripped 0 bases from V and 4 bases from J, with 10 bases between. This CDR3 spans 15 amino acids. CDR1 and CDR2 (germline): ENHRY, SYGVKD. The CDR3 loop is CAISESFLSGNTIYF. The CDR3 region has the DNA TGTGCCATCAGTGAGTCGTTTTTGAGCGGAAACACCATATATTTT.

DNA of the CDR3: TGCGCCAGCAGCTCCAAAGACACAGGGGGGTCCTACGAGCAGTACTTC. It specifies CASSSKDTGGSYEQYF. The chain links TRBV5-1 to TRBJ2-7, with TRBD1 matching 8 bases. Germline CDR1 is SGHRS and CDR2 is YFSETQ. This CDR3 is built from 16 residues. Trimming removed 3 bases from V and 1 base from J; junction bases left unmatched: 9.

This chain joins TRBV27 and TRBJ1-5, with 9 nucleotides matching TRBD1. Germline V CDR1 and CDR2: MNHEY, SMNVEV (reference sequence). With V trimmed by 11 bases and J by 6 bases, 8 bases remained unmatched. The CDR3 spans 13 residues. The CDR3 region is CAGSGTGFQPQHF. Written as DNA, the CDR3 is TGTGCCGGATCCGGGACAGGGTTTCAGCCCCAGCATTTT.

The chain is built from TRBV18 and TRBJ1-5, with 9 bases matching TRBD1. CDR1 and CDR2 from the germline V gene are KGHSH and LQKENI. V lost 5 bases and J lost 4; bases outside the gene matches: 12. There are 17 residues in the CDR3. In DNA form, the CDR3 reads TGTGCCAGCTCATTAAAAGGGACAGGGAATTCTAATCAGCCCCAGCATTTT. It codes for CASSLKGTGNSNQPQHF.

The rearrangement joins TRBV4-3 to TRBJ2-1; 13 nucleotides line up with TRBD2. The germline gives CDR1 LGHNA, CDR2 YSLEER. J lost 1 base, V lost 4 bases, and 10 bases had no gene match. The CDR3 length is 19 residues. The CDR3 region has the DNA TGCGCCAGCAGCCCCCGGTCACTAGCGGGAGGGGCGTCCTACAATGAGCAGTTCTTC. As protein: CASSPRSLAGGASYNEQFF.

This clone was seen once. V gene TRBV7-9 combines with J gene TRBJ2-6, with a weak D call TRBD1 (7 bases). V dropped 11 bases and J dropped 1 base, with 12 bases sitting between them. The germline V gene has CDR1 SEHNR and CDR2 FQNEAQ (reference sequence). The CDR3 runs 14 residues. CDR3 protein: CAGRTGSGANVLTF. CDR3 bases: TGTGCCGGGAGGACAGGATCTGGGGCCAACGTCCTGACTTTC.

The chain couples TRBV5-4 to TRBJ2-1; 9 nucleotides agree with TRBD2. Unmatched junction bases numbered 1, after V lost 0 bases and J lost 6 bases. Germline CDR1 is SGHNT and CDR2 is YYREEE (reference sequence). The CDR3 spans 14 residues. The CDR3 DNA follows: TGTGCCAGCAGCTTGGTTAGCGGGAGCAATGAGCAGTTCTTC. Translated: CASSLVSGSNEQFF. Looking up the rest from reference TRBV5-4 and TRBJ2-1 gives the full variable domain: ETGVTQSPTHLIKTRGQQVTLRCSSQSGHNTVSWYQQALGQGPQFIFQYYREEENGRGNFPPRFSGLQFPNYSSELNVNALELDDSALYLCASSLVSGSNEQFFGPGTRLTVL.

This chain joins TRBV7-2 and TRBJ1-2; the match to TRBD1 covers 9 bases. CDR1 and CDR2 from the germline V gene are SGHTA and FQGNSA. Trimming cost V 5 bases and J 1 base; bases outside gene matches: 2. This CDR3 is 14 amino acids long. The CDR3 loop reads CASSQTGGNYGYTF. For the CDR3, the DNA is TGTGCCAGCAGCCAGACAGGGGGTAACTATGGCTACACCTTC.

This clone was detected only once. The chain combines TRBV5-1 with TRBJ2-7; possible D gene TRBD1, 6 bases. Trimming left V 0 bases short and J 2 bases short, with 18 bases between. The germline V gene encodes CDR1 SGHRS and CDR2 YFSETQ. The length of the CDR3 is 17 residues. CDR3 sequence (DNA): TGCGCCAGCAGCTTGGACACCGGGACATCGATCGCCTACGAGCAGTACTTC. Translation: CASSLDTGTSIAYEQYF.

The chain employs TRBV19 and TRBJ1-5; D remains unclear. V gave up 3 bases and J gave up 5 bases, with 23 bases separating them. Germline assignment: CDR1 LNHDA and CDR2 SQIVND (reference sequence). CDR3 length: 18 residues. The CDR3 reads CASSINVAPGGGDQPQHF. CDR3 nucleotides: TGTGCCAGTAGTATTAATGTAGCCCCTGGCGGAGGAGATCAGCCCCAGCATTTT.

The genes are TRBV5-1 and TRBJ2-1; 9 bases fit TRBD2. The germline CDR1 and CDR2 sequences are SGHRS and YFSETQ. Trimming removed 4 bases from V and 0 bases from J; junction bases left unmatched: 5. The CDR3 consists of 16 residues. The CDR3 sequence: CASSPLSGGSYNEQFF. The DNA of the CDR3 is TGCGCCAGCAGCCCTCTTAGCGGGGGCTCCTACAATGAGCAGTTCTTC.

The chain couples TRBV4-3 to TRBJ2-1, with a weak D call TRBD2 (5 bases). Trimming shortened V by 1 base and J by 8 bases, and 12 bases separated the two germline ends. The CDR3 sequence is 14 residues long. CDR1 and CDR2 from the germline V gene are LGHNA and YSLEER. CDR3 residues: CASSQGASMDEQFF. CDR3 DNA: TGCGCCAGCAGCCAAGGGGCTAGCATGGATGAGCAGTTCTTC.

The CDR3 coding sequence is TGCAGTATAACGGTCCAAGAGACCCAGTACTTC. Residues: CSITVQETQYF. The chain employs TRBV20-1 and TRBJ2-5; D unclear. Deletions cut 8 bases from V and 1 base from J, with 8 bases between. The CDR3 length is 11 residues. Germline loops: CDR1 DFQATT, CDR2 SNEGSKA (reference sequence).

The chain combines TRBV28 with TRBJ1-6, with 8 nucleotides matching TRBD1. The length of the CDR3 is 14 residues. Losses at the gene ends were 5 bases for V and 6 bases for J; bases not matched to a gene: 3. Germline V gives CDR1 MDHEN, CDR2 SYDVKM. CDR3: CASSRDRRNSPLHF. CDR3 sequence (DNA): TGTGCCAGCAGTCGGGACAGGCGTAATTCACCCCTCCACTTT.

This chain links TRBV5-1 with TRBJ2-3, with 11 positions matching TRBD2. The CDR3 contains 16 residues. V was pared by 3 bases and J by 0 bases, with 3 bases of the junction left unmatched. Germline values: CDR1 SGHRS, CDR2 YFSETQ. The CDR3 loop is CASSSLAGGSTDTQYF. CDR3 DNA sequence: TGCGCCAGCAGCTCCCTAGCGGGAGGAAGCACAGATACGCAGTATTTT. Variable domain in full (rest from reference TRBV5-1 and TRBJ2-3): KAGVTQTPRYLIKTRGQQVTLSCSPISGHRSVSWYQQTPGQGLQFLFEYFSETQRNKGNFPGRFSGRQFSNSRSEMNVSTLELGDSALYLCASSSLAGGSTDTQYFGPGTRLTVL.

This sequence joins TRBV3-1 (or the pseudogene TRBV3-2) and TRBJ2-1; a possible D gene is TRBD2 (5 bases). The CDR3 has 15 residues. The V end was cut by 4 bases, the J end by 2 bases, with 12 bases between. Germline CDR1 reads LGHDT; CDR2 reads YNNKEL (reference sequence). The CDR3 here is CASSRPGLTYNEQFF. CDR3 DNA: TGTGCCAGCAGCCGCCCCGGACTCACCTACAATGAGCAGTTCTTC.

V and J are TRBV7-2 and TRBJ1-2; D is unresolved. V was cut by 2 bases and J by 0 bases, with 13 bases left in between. Germline V gives CDR1 SGHTA, CDR2 FQGNSA. CDR3 length equals 16 residues. CDR3 residues: CASSLTLGSANYGYTF. The CDR3 DNA follows: TGTGCCAGCAGCTTAACCCTCGGGAGTGCTAACTATGGCTACACCTTC. Full variable domain (missing parts from reference TRBV7-2 and TRBJ1-2): GAGVSQSPSNKVTEKGKDVELRCDPISGHTALYWYRQSLGQGLEFLIYFQGNSAPDKSGLPSDRFSAERTGGSVSTLTIQRTQQEDSAVYLCASSLTLGSANYGYTFGSGTRLTVV.